Each of the 10 T cell receptor beta chains below was sequenced from the same sample in a study of T cell responses to AZD1222 COVID-19 vaccine. This table comes from immunoSEQ multiplex PCR, and its TCRdb copy is limited to in-frame clones, with some not included. The data show 100,000 to 150,000 clones, with more than 80% seen just once and around 4.4% held by the top ten. The material sequenced was peripheral blood, taken 28 days after the second AZD1222 dose. These TCRs come from an adult who received the AZD1222 COVID-19 vaccine.

In its sample, this clone was seen once. J is TRBJ2-3 and V is TRBV5-1; 9 nucleotides agree with TRBD2. The germline CDR1 and CDR2 sequences are SGHRS and YFSETQ. J was trimmed by 6 bases and V by 2 bases; bases with no gene match: 4. This CDR3 is built from 14 residues. The CDR3 nucleotides read TGCGCCAGCAGCTTTGCGGGGGGGCGGGATACGCAGTATTTT. Amino acid sequence: CASSFAGGRDTQYF.

The rearrangement joins TRBV4-1 to TRBJ2-3, with a possible D match to TRBD2 (6 bases). V was pared by 3 bases and J by 2 bases, with 12 bases between. CDR3 length: 15 residues. Germline CDR1 MGHRA, CDR2 YSYEKL. The CDR3 sequence: CASSQGRRDTDTQYF. The CDR3 DNA reads TGCGCCAGCAGCCAGGGGAGGAGGGACACAGATACGCAGTATTTT.

The rearrangement links TRBV5-6 to TRBJ2-1; 8 bases agree with TRBD2. Per germline, CDR1 SGHDT and CDR2 YYEEEE. Unmatched junction bases numbered 14, after V lost 4 bases and J lost 8 bases. This CDR3 comprises 16 residues. In DNA form, the CDR3 reads TGTGCCAGCAGCGTCCCTACGGCGGGGGGTTTCGATGAGCAGTTCTTC. Protein sequence: CASSVPTAGGFDEQFF.

The gene calls are TRBV28 and TRBJ1-3, with a weak D call TRBD1 (5 bases). CDR1 is MDHEN and CDR2 is SYDVKM in the germline V gene. The CDR3 is 16 amino acids. Trimming removed 7 bases at V and 4 bases at J, with 20 bases between. CDR3 nucleotide sequence: TGTGCCAGCACCACGTCGGACATCCCGGAAGGAAACACCATATATTTT. Its translation is CASTTSDIPEGNTIYF.

CDR3 DNA: TGTGCCTGGCTAGGACAGGGGAGCACTGAAGCTTTCTTT. Its protein product is CAWLGQGSTEAFF. This chain connects TRBV30 to TRBJ1-1; 9 bases fit TRBD1. Germline lookup yields CDR1 GTSNPN and CDR2 SVGIG (reference sequence). The CDR3 is 13 residues long. The J segment lost 4 bases and the V segment lost 5 bases, leaving 5 bases of the junction unmatched.

This chain links TRBV7-9 with TRBJ1-2, with 7 bases identical to TRBD1. There are 15 residues in the CDR3. The germline CDR1 and CDR2 sequences are SEHNR and FQNEAQ (reference sequence). The ends lost 0 bases at V and 4 bases at J; junction bases unmatched: 5. The CDR3 bases are TGTGCCAGCAGCTTAGCGGGGACAGAGAGCTATGGCTACACCTTC. As protein: CASSLAGTESYGYTF.

The gene calls are TRBV14 and TRBJ1-6; 7 nucleotides agree with TRBD1. The CDR3 has 13 amino acids. J gave up 10 bases and V 4 bases, and 4 bases lay outside the gene matches. CDR1 SGHDN and CDR2 FVKESK come from the germline V gene. The CDR3 loop is CASSPQGSSPLHF. Here the CDR3 DNA reads TGTGCCAGCAGCCCACAGGGGAGCTCACCCCTCCACTTT.

The chain combines TRBV7-8 with TRBJ2-4, with unresolved D. CDR3 length: 18 residues. The germline V gene encodes CDR1 SGHVS and CDR2 FQNEAQ. The ends were cut back, 0 bases at V and 0 bases at J, with 15 bases in the middle. CDR3 protein: CASSLARVGGVAKNIQYF. The CDR3 DNA follows: TGTGCCAGCAGCTTAGCGCGTGTGGGTGGAGTAGCCAAAAACATTCAGTACTTC.

The gene calls are TRBV4-1 and TRBJ1-2; TRBD1 aligns across 7 bases. The V segment lost 0 bases and the J segment 6 bases; nucleotides outside the gene matches: 10. The CDR3 extends over 16 amino acids. The germline V gene has CDR1 MGHRA and CDR2 YSYEKL. CDR3 sequence reads: CASSQDETGSLDGYTF. The CDR3 bases are TGCGCCAGCAGCCAAGATGAGACAGGGAGTTTGGATGGCTACACCTTC.

This chain uses TRBV14 with TRBJ1-2, with D uncertain. The V end was cut by 4 bases, the J end by 5 bases, with 14 bases between. Germline-derived CDR1 and CDR2 are SGHDN and FVKESK. This CDR3 spans 14 amino acids. The CDR3 sequence is CASSLGLAGYGYTF. The CDR3 DNA sequence: TGTGCCAGCAGCCTGGGGTTGGCGGGGTATGGCTACACCTTC.